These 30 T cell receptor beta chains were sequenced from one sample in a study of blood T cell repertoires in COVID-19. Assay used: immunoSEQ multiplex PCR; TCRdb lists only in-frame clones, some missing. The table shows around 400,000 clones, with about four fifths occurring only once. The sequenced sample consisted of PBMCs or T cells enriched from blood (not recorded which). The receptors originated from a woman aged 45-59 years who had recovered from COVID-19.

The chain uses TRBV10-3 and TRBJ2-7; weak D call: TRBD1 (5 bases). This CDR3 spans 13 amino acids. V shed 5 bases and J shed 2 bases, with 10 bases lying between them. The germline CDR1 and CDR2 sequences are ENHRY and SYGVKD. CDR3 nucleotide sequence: TGTGCCATCAGTTTGACAGATACCTACGAGCAGTACTTC. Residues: CAISLTDTYEQYF.

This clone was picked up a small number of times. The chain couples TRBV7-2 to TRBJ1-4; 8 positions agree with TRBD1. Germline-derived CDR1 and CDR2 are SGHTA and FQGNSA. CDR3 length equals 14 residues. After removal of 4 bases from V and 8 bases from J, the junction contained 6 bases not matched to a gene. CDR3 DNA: TGTGCCAGCAGCTCTCTGGACAGGGAGGAAAAACTGTTTTTT. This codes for CASSSLDREEKLFF.

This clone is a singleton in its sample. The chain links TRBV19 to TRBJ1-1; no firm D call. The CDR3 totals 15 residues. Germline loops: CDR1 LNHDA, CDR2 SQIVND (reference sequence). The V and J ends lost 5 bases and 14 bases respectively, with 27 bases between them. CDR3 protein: CASSYNDPGQPLSFF. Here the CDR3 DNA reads TGTGCCAGTAGTTACAACGACCCGGGTCAGCCCTTATCCTTCTTT.

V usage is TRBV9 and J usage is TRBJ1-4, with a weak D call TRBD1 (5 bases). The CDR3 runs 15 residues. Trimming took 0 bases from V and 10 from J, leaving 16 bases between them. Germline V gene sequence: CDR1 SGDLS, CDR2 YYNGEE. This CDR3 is CASSVEGRADGKLFF. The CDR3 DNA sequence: TGTGCCAGCAGCGTAGAGGGCAGGGCAGACGGAAAACTGTTTTTT. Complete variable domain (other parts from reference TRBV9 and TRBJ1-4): DSGVTQTPKHLITATGQRVTLRCSPRSGDLSVYWYQQSLDQGLQFLIQYYNGEERAKGNILERFSAQQFPDLHSELNLSSLELGDSALYFCASSVEGRADGKLFFGSGTQLSVL.

This CDR3 is CASSPILAGANTGELFF. The CDR3 bases are TGCGCCAGCAGCCCAATACTAGCGGGCGCGAACACCGGGGAGCTGTTTTTT. The V and J genes are TRBV4-3 and TRBJ2-2, with 9 bases that match TRBD2. From germline, CDR1 is LGHNA and CDR2 YSLEER. This CDR3 has 17 amino acids. Losses at the gene ends were 4 bases for V and 0 bases for J; bases not matched to a gene: 6.

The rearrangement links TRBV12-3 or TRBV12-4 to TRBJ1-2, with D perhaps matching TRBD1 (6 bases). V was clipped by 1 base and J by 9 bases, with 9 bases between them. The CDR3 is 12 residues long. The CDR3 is CASSLDRVRYTF. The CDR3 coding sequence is TGTGCCAGCAGTTTAGACAGGGTTCGCTACACCTTC.

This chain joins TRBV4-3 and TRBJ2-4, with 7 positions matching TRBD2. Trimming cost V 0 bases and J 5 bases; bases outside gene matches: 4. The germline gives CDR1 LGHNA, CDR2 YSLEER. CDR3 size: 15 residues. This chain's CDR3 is CASSQDGGTENIQYF. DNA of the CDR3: TGCGCCAGCAGCCAAGACGGGGGGACGGAAAACATTCAGTACTTC.

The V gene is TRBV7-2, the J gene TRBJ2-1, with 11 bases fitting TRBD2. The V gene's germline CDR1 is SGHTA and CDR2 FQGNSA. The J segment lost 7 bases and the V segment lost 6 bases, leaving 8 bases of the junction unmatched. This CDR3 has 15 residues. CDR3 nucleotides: TGTGCCAGCAGATCAACCGGGACTAGCGGAAATGAGCAGTTCTTC. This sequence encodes CASRSTGTSGNEQFF.

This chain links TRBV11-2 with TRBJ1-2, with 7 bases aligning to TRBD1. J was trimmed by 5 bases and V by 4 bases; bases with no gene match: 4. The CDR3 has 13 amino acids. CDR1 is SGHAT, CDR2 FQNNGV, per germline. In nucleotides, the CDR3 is TGTGCCAGCAGCTCGACAGGGAAGTATGGCTACACCTTC. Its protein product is CASSSTGKYGYTF.

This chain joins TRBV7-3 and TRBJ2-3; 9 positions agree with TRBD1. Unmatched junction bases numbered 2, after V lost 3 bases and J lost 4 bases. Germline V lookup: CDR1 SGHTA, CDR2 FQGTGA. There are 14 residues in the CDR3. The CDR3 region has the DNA TGTGCCAGCAGCTTTACAGGGGGCGCAGATACGCAGTATTTT. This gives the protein CASSFTGGADTQYF.

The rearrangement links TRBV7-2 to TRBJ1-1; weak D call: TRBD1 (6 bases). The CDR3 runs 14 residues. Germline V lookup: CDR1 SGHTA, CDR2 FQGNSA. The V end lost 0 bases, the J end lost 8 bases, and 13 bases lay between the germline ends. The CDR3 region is CASSLAGTRPEAFF. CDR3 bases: TGTGCCAGCAGCTTAGCGGGGACACGACCAGAAGCTTTCTTT.

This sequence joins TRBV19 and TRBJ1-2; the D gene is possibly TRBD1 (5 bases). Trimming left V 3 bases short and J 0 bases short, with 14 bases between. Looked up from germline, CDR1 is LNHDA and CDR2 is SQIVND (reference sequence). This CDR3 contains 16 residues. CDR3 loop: CASSINLLTANYGYTF. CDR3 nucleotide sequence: TGTGCCAGTAGTATCAACCTCCTGACAGCTAACTATGGCTACACCTTC.

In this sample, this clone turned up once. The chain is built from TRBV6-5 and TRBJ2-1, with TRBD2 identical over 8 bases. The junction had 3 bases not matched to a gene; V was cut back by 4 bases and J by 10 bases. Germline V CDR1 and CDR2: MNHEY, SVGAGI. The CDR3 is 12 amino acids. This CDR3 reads CASSSRLAEQFF. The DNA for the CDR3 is TGTGCCAGCAGTTCTCGACTAGCGGAGCAGTTCTTC.

The CDR3, as DNA: TGTGCCAGTAGTGACGGTGGAGCTGGGGCCAACGTCCTGACTTTC. Its protein is CASSDGGAGANVLTF. The genes are TRBV19 and TRBJ2-6, with D hard to call. The length of the CDR3 is 15 residues. Germline V gene lookup returns CDR1 LNHDA and CDR2 SQIVND (reference sequence). V was clipped by 5 bases and J by 2 bases, with 10 bases between them.

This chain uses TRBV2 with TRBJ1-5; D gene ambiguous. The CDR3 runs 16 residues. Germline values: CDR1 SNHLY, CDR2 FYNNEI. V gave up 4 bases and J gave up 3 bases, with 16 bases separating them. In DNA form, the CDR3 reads TGTGCCAGCAGTGTGTCGTCAGAAAGTCTCAATCAGCCCCAGCATTTT. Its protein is CASSVSSESLNQPQHF.

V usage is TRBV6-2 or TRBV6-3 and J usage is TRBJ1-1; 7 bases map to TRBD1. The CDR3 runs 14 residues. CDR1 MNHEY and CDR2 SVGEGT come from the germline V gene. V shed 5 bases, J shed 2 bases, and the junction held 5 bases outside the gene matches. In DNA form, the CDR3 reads TGTGCCAGCAGTCTCCGACAGGGAAACACTGAAGCTTTCTTT. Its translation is CASSLRQGNTEAFF.

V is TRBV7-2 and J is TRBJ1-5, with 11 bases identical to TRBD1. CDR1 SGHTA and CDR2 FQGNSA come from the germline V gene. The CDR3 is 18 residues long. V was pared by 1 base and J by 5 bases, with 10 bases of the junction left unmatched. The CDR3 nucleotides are TGTGCCAGCAGCTTAGGGGGGATTCGGACAGGGGGCGATCAGCCCCAGCATTTT. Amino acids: CASSLGGIRTGGDQPQHF.

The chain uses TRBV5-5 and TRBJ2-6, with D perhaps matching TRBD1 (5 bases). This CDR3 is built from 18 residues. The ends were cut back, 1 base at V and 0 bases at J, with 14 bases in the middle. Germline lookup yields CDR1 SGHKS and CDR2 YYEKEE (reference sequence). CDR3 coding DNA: TGTGCCAGCAGCTTGAAAACAGGAGCCTACTCTGGGGCCAACGTCCTGACTTTC. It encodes CASSLKTGAYSGANVLTF.

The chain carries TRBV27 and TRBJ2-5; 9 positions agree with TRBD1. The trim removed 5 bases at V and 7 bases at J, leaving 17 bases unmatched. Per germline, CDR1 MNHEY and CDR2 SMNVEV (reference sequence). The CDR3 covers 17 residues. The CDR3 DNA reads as TGTGCCAGCAGTCCTGGGGTAACAGGGGGCGTGGGTGGGACCCAGTACTTC. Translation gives CASSPGVTGGVGGTQYF.

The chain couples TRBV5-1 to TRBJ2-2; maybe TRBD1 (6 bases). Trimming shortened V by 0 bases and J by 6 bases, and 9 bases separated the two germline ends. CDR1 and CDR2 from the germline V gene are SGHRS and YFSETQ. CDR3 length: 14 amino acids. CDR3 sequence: CASSLVQGSGELFF. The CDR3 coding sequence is TGCGCCAGCAGCTTGGTCCAGGGGTCCGGGGAGCTGTTTTTT.

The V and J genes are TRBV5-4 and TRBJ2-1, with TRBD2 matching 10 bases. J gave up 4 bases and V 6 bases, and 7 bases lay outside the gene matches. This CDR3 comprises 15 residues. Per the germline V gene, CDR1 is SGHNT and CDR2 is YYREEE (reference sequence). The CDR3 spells CASISGTSAYNEQFF. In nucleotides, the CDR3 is TGTGCCAGCATCTCCGGGACTAGCGCTTACAATGAGCAGTTCTTC.

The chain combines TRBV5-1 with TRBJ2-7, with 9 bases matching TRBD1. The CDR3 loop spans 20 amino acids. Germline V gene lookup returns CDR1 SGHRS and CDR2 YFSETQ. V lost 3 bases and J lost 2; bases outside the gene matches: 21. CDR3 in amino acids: CASSSNANQNRGLLTYEQYF. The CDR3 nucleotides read TGCGCCAGCAGCTCCAACGCAAACCAGAACAGGGGGCTGTTAACCTACGAGCAGTACTTC.

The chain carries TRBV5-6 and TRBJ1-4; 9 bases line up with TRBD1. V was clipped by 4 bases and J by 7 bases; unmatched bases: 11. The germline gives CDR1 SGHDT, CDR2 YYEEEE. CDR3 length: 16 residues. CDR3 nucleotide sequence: TGTGCCAGCAGCCCCCTAACAGGGGGCGGAGGTGAAAAACTGTTTTTT. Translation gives CASSPLTGGGGEKLFF.

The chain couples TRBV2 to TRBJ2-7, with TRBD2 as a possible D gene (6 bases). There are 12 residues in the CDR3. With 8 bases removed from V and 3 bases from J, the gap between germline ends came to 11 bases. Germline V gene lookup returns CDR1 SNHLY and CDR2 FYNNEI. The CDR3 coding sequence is TGTGCCAGCTGGGACTCGAACTACGAGCAGTACTTC. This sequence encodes CASWDSNYEQYF.

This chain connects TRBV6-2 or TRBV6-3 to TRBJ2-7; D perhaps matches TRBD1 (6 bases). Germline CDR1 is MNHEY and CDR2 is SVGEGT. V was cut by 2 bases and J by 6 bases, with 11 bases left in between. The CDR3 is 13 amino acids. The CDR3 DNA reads TGTGCCAGCAGTTACGGGACATACCCCGAGCAGTACTTC. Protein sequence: CASSYGTYPEQYF.

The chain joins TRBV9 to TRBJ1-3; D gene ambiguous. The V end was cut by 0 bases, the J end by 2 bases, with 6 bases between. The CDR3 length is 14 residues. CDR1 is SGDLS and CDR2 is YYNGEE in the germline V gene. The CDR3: CASSVGTAGNTIYF. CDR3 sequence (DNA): TGTGCCAGCAGCGTAGGTACAGCTGGAAACACCATATATTTT.

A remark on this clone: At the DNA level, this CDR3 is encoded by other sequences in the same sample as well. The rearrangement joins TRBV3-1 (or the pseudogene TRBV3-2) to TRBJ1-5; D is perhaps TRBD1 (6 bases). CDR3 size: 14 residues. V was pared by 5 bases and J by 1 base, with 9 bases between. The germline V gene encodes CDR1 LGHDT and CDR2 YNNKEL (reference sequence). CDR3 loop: CASSRTGSNQPQHF. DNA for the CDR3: TGTGCCAGCAGCAGAACAGGGAGCAATCAGCCCCAGCATTTT.

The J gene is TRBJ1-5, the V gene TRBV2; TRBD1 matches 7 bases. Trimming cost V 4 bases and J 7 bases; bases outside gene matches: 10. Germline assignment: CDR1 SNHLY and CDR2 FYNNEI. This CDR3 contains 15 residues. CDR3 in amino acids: CASSAMTGNGQPQHF. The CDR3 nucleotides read TGTGCCAGCAGTGCCATGACAGGGAACGGCCAGCCCCAGCATTTT.

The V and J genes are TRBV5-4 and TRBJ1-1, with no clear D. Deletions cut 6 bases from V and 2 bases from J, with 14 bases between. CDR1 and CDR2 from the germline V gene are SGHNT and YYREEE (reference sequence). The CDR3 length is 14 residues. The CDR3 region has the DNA TGTGCCAGCAACATTGATGCGGGTAACACTGAAGCTTTCTTT. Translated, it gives CASNIDAGNTEAFF. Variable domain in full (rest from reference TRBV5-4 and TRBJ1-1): ETGVTQSPTHLIKTRGQQVTLRCSSQSGHNTVSWYQQALGQGPQFIFQYYREEENGRGNFPPRFSGLQFPNYSSELNVNALELDDSALYLCASNIDAGNTEAFFGQGTRLTVV.

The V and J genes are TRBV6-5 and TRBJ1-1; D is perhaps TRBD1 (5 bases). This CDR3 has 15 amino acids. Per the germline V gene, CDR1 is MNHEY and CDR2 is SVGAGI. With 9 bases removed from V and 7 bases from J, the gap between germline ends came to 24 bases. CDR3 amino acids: CASRNPTGGKGEAFF. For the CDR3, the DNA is TGTGCCAGTCGTAATCCTACGGGGGGTAAGGGTGAAGCTTTCTTT.